This T cell receptor (beta chain) was captured in a study of blood T cells in healthy people across ages. Findings of the study overall: Those diversity estimates obtained from one million T cells were thought to be underestimates. Per-million-T-cell TCR beta diversity fell roughly linearly with age.

Of note for this clonotype: Its antigen remains unidentified.

CDR1 is SEHNR, CDR2 FQNEAQ, per germline (reference sequence). CDR3 length: 14 amino acids. The J segment lost 6 bases and the V segment lost 2 bases, leaving 4 bases of the junction unmatched. Together with a sample-barcoded 5' primer, a J-beta primer mix was included in a second PCR lasting roughly 6 to 12 cycles. The authors tagged each cDNA molecule using a template-switch adaptor with 12 random nucleotides. TCRdb analysed the 5' RACE reads with MiXCR anew, one entry per CDR3 protein. The table has over 600,000 distinct CDR3 sequences, roughly 56% seen once. The receptor was isolated from a man aged 40-50 years in good health. What was sequenced was blood. This chain connects TRBV7-9 to TRBJ2-1; 7 nucleotides align to TRBD1. The CDR3 reads CASSLTGQTNEQFF. The CDR3 nucleotides are TGTGCCAGCAGCTTAACGGGACAGACCAATGAGCAGTTCTTC.